Listed here is a single T cell receptor (beta chain). The CDR3 spans 17 residues. Germline CDR1 and CDR2: SGHVS and FNYEAQ. J gave up 2 bases and V 0 bases, and 10 bases lay outside the gene matches. Original data processing: The authors estimated nucleated cell counts from reference gene primer amplification. Some clones are missing from TCRdb's copy, which holds only in-frame ones; the method was immunoSEQ multiplex PCR. V, J and clone size derive from that table, while D and trimming were established from the DNA sequence. Among a few hundred thousand clones listed, 86% were seen once. The entry originates in a study of blood T cell repertoires in COVID-19. About the research overall: Sites across the United States, Italy and Spain contributed samples from acute and convalescent COVID-19. Sample material is recorded as cDNA or gDNA derived from T cells, B-cell-depleted T cells, or PBMCs.

The chain combines TRBV7-6 with TRBJ2-7, with 7 bases matching TRBD1. The TCR originated in a woman aged 50 to 65 with acute or convalescent COVID-19. The sample comprised peripheral blood. The DNA for the CDR3 is TGTGCCAGCAGCTTAGCCCTCAACCGGGACAGCACCTACGAGCAGTACTTC. The encoded protein is CASSLALNRDSTYEQYF. The full variable domain, with the rest looked up from reference TRBV7-6 and TRBJ2-7, is GAGVSQSPRYKVTKRGQDVALRCDPISGHVSLYWYRQALGQGPEFLTYFNYEAQQDKSGLPNDRFSAERPEGSISTLTIQRTEQRDSAMYRCASSLALNRDSTYEQYFGPGTRLTVT.